Following are 19 T cell receptor beta chains from one sample sequenced in a study of beta chain features in type 1 diabetes. General observations from the study: Significant though moderate, a shortening of TCRB CDR3s appeared in all four CD4+ subsets of Type 1 diabetes patients.

Isolated RNA was reverse transcribed in full, so expressed TCRB transcripts were sequenced. Here immunoSEQ multiplex PCR was the method, and the copy in TCRdb shows in-frame clones only, minus some. Among hundreds of thousands of clones, over 12% were seen once, and the ten largest hold just under 0.04%. For these TCRs, the target antigens are not known. Material: naive CD4+ T cells from blood. These receptors came from a man aged 18 to 29 with type 1 diabetes.

The rearrangement links TRBV27 to TRBJ1-2, with TRBD1 identical over 8 bases. The length of the CDR3 is 14 residues. V dropped 5 bases and J dropped 4; count of bases not matched to a gene: 6. Germline V gene lookup returns CDR1 MNHEY and CDR2 SMNVEV (reference sequence). CDR3 residues: CASSPGQGPYGYTF. The DNA of the CDR3 is TGTGCCAGCAGTCCCGGACAGGGTCCCTATGGCTACACCTTC.

The rearrangement links TRBV27 to TRBJ2-7, with a weak D call TRBD1 (6 bases). The germline V gene has CDR1 MNHEY and CDR2 SMNVEV (reference sequence). This CDR3 region has 15 residues. Between the trimmed V and J ends, which lost 5 bases and 0 bases, there was a span of 14 bases. DNA of the CDR3: TGTGCCAGCAGTAGAACAGGGACGTCCTCCTACGAGCAGTACTTC. It translates to CASSRTGTSSYEQYF.

This rearrangement joins TRBV7-2 to TRBJ1-2; the match to TRBD1 covers 8 bases. The CDR3 is 13 amino acids. Germline CDR1 SGHTA, CDR2 FQGNSA. V lost 7 bases to trimming and J lost 4 bases; unmatched junction nucleotides: 5. The CDR3 sequence: CASNSGGSYGYTF. CDR3 coding DNA: TGTGCCAGCAACTCAGGGGGCTCCTATGGCTACACCTTC.

The chain is built from TRBV28 and TRBJ2-7, with 7 bases matching TRBD1. Germline V CDR1 and CDR2: MDHEN, SYDVKM. The trim removed 6 bases at V and 2 bases at J, leaving 7 bases unmatched. The CDR3 has 14 amino acids. The CDR3 sequence: CASRGTENTYEQYF. The CDR3 DNA is TGTGCCAGCAGGGGGACAGAGAATACCTACGAGCAGTACTTC.

This clone was counted a few times. V usage is TRBV30 and J usage is TRBJ2-7, with 11 positions matching TRBD2. The CDR3 covers 13 residues. Trimming at V came to 3 bases and at J to 7 bases, leaving 5 bases not matched to a gene. Germline CDR1 and CDR2: GTSNPN and SVGIG (reference sequence). Here the CDR3 reads CAWRLAGGREQYF. The CDR3 DNA is TGTGCCTGGAGGCTAGCGGGAGGAAGGGAGCAGTACTTC.

The CDR3 sequence: CTSSPRGYRGNQPQHF. The CDR3 DNA is TGCACCAGCAGCCCCAGGGGTTATCGTGGCAATCAGCCCCAGCATTTT. The chain combines TRBV1 with TRBJ1-5; the listed D gene, TRBD1, was not tested against the DNA. TRBV1 is shown as a pseudogene. CDR3 length equals 16 residues.

The table lists this clone with a few counts. CDR3 DNA: TGTGCCAGCAGCGTCACACTAGCGCCGAGAGACAATGAGCAGTTCTTC. Translating it yields CASSVTLAPRDNEQFF. The V and J genes are TRBV6-6 and TRBJ2-1; 7 positions agree with TRBD2. Looked up from germline, CDR1 is MNHNY and CDR2 is SVGAGI (reference sequence). J lost 5 bases, V lost 6 bases, and 13 bases had no gene match. The CDR3 has 16 amino acids.

The CDR3 region has the DNA TGTGCCAGCAGCTCCCCGGGGCCCTACAATGAGCAGTTCTTC. This encodes CASSSPGPYNEQFF. The V gene is TRBV5-4, the J gene TRBJ2-1; D possibly uses TRBD1 or TRBD2 (5 bases each). The CDR3 is 14 amino acids. CDR1 SGHNT and CDR2 YYREEE come from the germline V gene (reference sequence). With 3 bases removed from V and 2 bases from J, the gap between germline ends came to 9 bases.

The chain couples TRBV4-2 to TRBJ2-1; 9 bases align to TRBD1. This CDR3 has 16 residues. Unmatched junction bases numbered 4, after V lost 1 base and J lost 3 bases. CDR1 LGHNA and CDR2 YNFKEQ come from the germline V gene. CDR3 in DNA: TGTGCCAGCAGCCAAGGACAGGGGGAAGTCTACAATGAGCAGTTCTTC. This translates into CASSQGQGEVYNEQFF.

The chain employs TRBV25-1 and TRBJ1-3; no firm D call. The length of the CDR3 is 13 residues. Germline V CDR1 and CDR2: MGHDK, SYGVNS. V lost 7 bases and J 8 bases, leaving 15 bases between the germline ends. CDR3 DNA sequence: TGTGCCAGCACTAAGGGATGGTGGGACACCATATATTTT. Amino acid sequence: CASTKGWWDTIYF.

This clone came up a few times. The chain carries TRBV11-2 and TRBJ2-5; tentatively, D is TRBD1 (5 bases). This CDR3 region has 16 residues. The V gene's germline CDR1 is SGHAT and CDR2 FQNNGV. V was cut by 6 bases and J by 5 bases, with 22 bases left in between. The CDR3 region is CASRQLATGRHETQYF. DNA of the CDR3: TGTGCCAGCAGACAGTTGGCAACAGGACGCCACGAGACCCAGTACTTC.

This clone was counted only a few times. This chain connects TRBV7-2 to TRBJ1-1; D is unresolved. V lost 5 bases and J 6 bases, leaving 13 bases between the germline ends. From germline, CDR1 is SGHTA and CDR2 FQGNSA. The CDR3 runs to 13 residues. CDR3 amino acids: CASSPRRDAEAFF. CDR3 coding DNA: TGTGCCAGCAGCCCGAGGCGGGATGCTGAAGCTTTCTTT. The variable domain in full, completed from reference TRBV7-2 and TRBJ1-1, reads GAGVSQSPSNKVTEKGKDVELRCDPISGHTALYWYRQSLGQGLEFLIYFQGNSAPDKSGLPSDRFSAERTGGSVSTLTIQRTQQEDSAVYLCASSPRRDAEAFFGQGTRLTVV.

The chain recombines TRBV7-9 with TRBJ2-3; D is unclear. Germline lookup yields CDR1 SEHNR and CDR2 FQNEAQ (reference sequence). Trimming stripped 2 bases from V and 6 bases from J, with 6 bases between. This CDR3 region has 12 residues. As DNA, the CDR3 is TGTGCCAGCAGCTTATCTCTGGATACGCAGTATTTT. Translating it yields CASSLSLDTQYF.

Only a few counts were recorded for this clone. This chain uses TRBV6-1 with TRBJ2-7, with 7 nucleotides matching TRBD1. The germline CDR1 and CDR2 sequences are MNHNS and SASEGT. The CDR3 runs 13 residues. V lost 3 bases and J lost 3; bases outside the gene matches: 2. CDR3 region: CASSETGIYEQYF. The CDR3 DNA sequence: TGTGCCAGCAGTGAGACAGGGATCTACGAGCAGTACTTC.

This clone has only a few counts. CDR3 sequence: CASSQYDRGGLAGADTQYF. The CDR3 DNA reads TGCGCCAGCAGCCAATATGACAGGGGAGGGCTAGCGGGGGCAGATACGCAGTATTTT. The chain employs TRBV4-3 and TRBJ2-3; TRBD2 agrees at 10 bases. The CDR3 has 19 residues. Trimming at V came to 2 bases and at J to 4 bases, leaving 15 bases not matched to a gene. From germline, CDR1 is LGHNA and CDR2 YSLEER.

J is TRBJ2-7 and V is TRBV5-1; 8 nucleotides line up with TRBD1. Germline V gene data show CDR1 as SGHRS and CDR2 as YFSETQ. V lost 4 bases to trimming and J lost 5 bases; unmatched junction nucleotides: 8. This CDR3 has 14 residues. The CDR3 spells CASSPGQGSHEQYF. The CDR3 nucleotides are TGCGCCAGCAGCCCAGGACAGGGTAGTCACGAGCAGTACTTC.

This clone appeared a few times. The CDR3 DNA sequence: TGCGCCAGCAGCTCAAACTACAATGAGCAGTTCTTC. Amino acids: CASSSNYNEQFF. This rearrangement joins TRBV5-1 to TRBJ2-1; D is unclear. V was pared by 3 bases and J by 3 bases, with 4 bases between. The CDR3 sequence is 12 residues long. Germline V gene lookup returns CDR1 SGHRS and CDR2 YFSETQ.

This clone was counted a few times. The CDR3 DNA is TGTGCCAGCAGCCTAACTAGCGGGACCTACAATGAGCAGTTCTTC. Its translation: CASSLTSGTYNEQFF. The chain links TRBV7-2 to TRBJ2-1; 10 bases agree with TRBD2. The CDR3 is 15 amino acids. Trimming removed 5 bases from V and 2 bases from J; junction bases left unmatched: 3. Per germline, CDR1 SGHTA and CDR2 FQGNSA.

This clone was picked up one time. This specimen includes other DNA sequences encoding the same CDR3. The chain employs TRBV6-5 and TRBJ2-1; D call uncertain. Germline V lookup: CDR1 MNHEY, CDR2 SVGAGI. V lost 0 bases and J lost 3, with 3 bases in between. This CDR3 has 13 residues. The CDR3 region is CASSYSYYNEQFF. The CDR3 DNA reads as TGTGCCAGCAGTTACTCCTACTACAATGAGCAGTTCTTC.